This is a list of T cell receptor beta chains from one sample in a study of OX40 agonist ivuxolimab in advanced cancers. Generated by immunoSEQ multiplex PCR, the TCRdb table keeps only in-frame clones and is missing some. This sample has tens of thousands of clones, with 70% to 90% found just once. Sequenced here: CD4+ or CD8+ T cells sorted from blood, sampled in a trial of the OX40 agonist ivuxolimab. The receptors were gathered from an adult with an advanced solid tumor such as melanoma, head and neck, liver or kidney cancer. CDR3s include the opening cysteine and the closing phenylalanine or tryptophan. The order of the fields is D gene, J gene, V gene, clone size, CDR3 DNA, CDR3 protein. The D gene is left open where the match is weak. Size is stated for part of the rows, as once, few or many counts, or as a class when the clone is expanded.

d_call: -
j_call: TRBJ2-3
v_call: TRBV18
clone_size: -
cdr3_nt: TGTGCCAGCTCACCACCGAGGACGGGACGGGGCACAGATACGCAGTATTTT
cdr3_aa: CASSPPRTGRGTDTQYF

d_call: -
j_call: TRBJ2-1
v_call: TRBV7-2
clone_size: -
cdr3_nt: TGTGCCAGCAGCAACTCAGGCGGGAACCCCTACAATGAGCAGTTCTTC
cdr3_aa: CASSNSGGNPYNEQFF

d_call: TRBD1
j_call: TRBJ2-3
v_call: TRBV6-1
clone_size: -
cdr3_nt: TGTGCCAGCAGTGAAGCGCCCCCGGGACAGGGCACAGATACGCAGTATTTT
cdr3_aa: CASSEAPPGQGTDTQYF

d_call: TRBD1
j_call: TRBJ1-5
v_call: TRBV27
clone_size: -
cdr3_nt: TGTGCCAGCAGTGCGACCGGGACAGGGTATAGCAATCAGCCCCAGCATTTT
cdr3_aa: CASSATGTGYSNQPQHF

d_call: TRBD2
j_call: TRBJ2-5
v_call: TRBV11-2
clone_size: once
cdr3_nt: TGTGCCAGCAGCTTAGACAGGCTAGCGGGAGGTCCAGACCAAGAGACCCAGTACTTC
cdr3_aa: CASSLDRLAGGPDQETQYF

d_call: -
j_call: TRBJ2-3
v_call: TRBV6-5
clone_size: -
cdr3_nt: TGTGCCAGCAGTTACGGGTCGGCAGATACGCAGTATTTT
cdr3_aa: CASSYGSADTQYF

d_call: -
j_call: TRBJ2-1
v_call: TRBV5-1
clone_size: -
cdr3_nt: TGCGCCAGCAGCTGGCCCGCGCGGAACCCCAATGAGCAGTTCTTC
cdr3_aa: CASSWPARNPNEQFF

d_call: -
j_call: TRBJ2-1
v_call: TRBV9
clone_size: -
cdr3_nt: TGTGCCAGCAGCGTAGCGGCCTACAATGAGCAGTTCTTC
cdr3_aa: CASSVAAYNEQFF

d_call: -
j_call: TRBJ2-7
v_call: TRBV18
clone_size: -
cdr3_nt: TGTGCCAGCTCACTCATGGGACTTGTATACGAGCAGTACTTC
cdr3_aa: CASSLMGLVYEQYF

d_call: TRBD1
j_call: TRBJ1-2
v_call: TRBV6-1
clone_size: -
cdr3_nt: TGTGCCAGCAGGCAGGGGGGGATCGGTGGCTACACCTTC
cdr3_aa: CASRQGGIGGYTF

d_call: TRBD1
j_call: TRBJ2-7
v_call: TRBV6-1
clone_size: -
cdr3_nt: TGTGCCAGCACCCGGGACAGGTACTCCTACGAGCAGTGCTTC
cdr3_aa: CASTRDRYSYEQCF

d_call: -
j_call: TRBJ2-5
v_call: TRBV27
clone_size: -
cdr3_nt: TGTGCCAGCAGTTTGCGTCGTTCAGCTGGAGAGACCCAGTACTTC
cdr3_aa: CASSLRRSAGETQYF

d_call: TRBD1
j_call: TRBJ2-2
v_call: TRBV29-1
clone_size: -
cdr3_nt: TGCAGCGTACGACAGGGGGGGACCGGGGAGCTGTTTTTT
cdr3_aa: CSVRQGGTGELFF

d_call: -
j_call: TRBJ2-2
v_call: TRBV5-6
clone_size: -
cdr3_nt: TGTGCCAGCGGCTCCAAGTCTCTAGCTGCCACCGGGGAGCTGTTTTTT
cdr3_aa: CASGSKSLAATGELFF

d_call: TRBD1
j_call: TRBJ2-7
v_call: TRBV11-3
clone_size: -
cdr3_nt: TGTGCCAGCAGCCGGGGACAGGGAAAAGAGCAGTACTTC
cdr3_aa: CASSRGQGKEQYF

d_call: -
j_call: TRBJ2-3
v_call: TRBV9
clone_size: -
cdr3_nt: TGTGCCAGCAGCGTGAGGTCCGGGACTCTCACAGATACGCAGTATTTT
cdr3_aa: CASSVRSGTLTDTQYF